These 19 T cell receptor beta chains share one sample of origin, sequenced in a study of human T cells and chemical hapten exposure. The time point was: healthy volunteer bleed at 6 weeks. Sequencing started from total RNA isolated from unfractionated whole blood. Using its own MiXCR run on the RACE reads, TCRdb lists one record per CDR3 protein. The table records 60,000 to 90,000 distinct CDR3 sequences, 8.6% of them present only once. The source material was whole blood. These receptors originate from a female donor in good health. Some clones in this sample may be carry-over from other donors' samples.

This clonotype was detected ten times or more. This chain uses TRBV12-3 or TRBV12-4 with TRBJ2-3; 10 nucleotides match TRBD2. The CDR3 consists of 14 residues. The ends lost 5 bases at V and 5 bases at J; junction bases unmatched: 4. CDR3 sequence: CASSSGGVIDTQYF. The CDR3 DNA reads TGTGCCAGCAGTAGCGGGGGGGTTATAGATACGCAGTATTTT.

This clonotype has a handful of counts. The V and J genes are TRBV12-3 or TRBV12-4 and TRBJ1-1; D gene uncertain. Deletions cut 4 bases from V and 2 bases from J, with 8 bases between. The CDR3 runs to 13 residues. In nucleotides, the CDR3 is TGTGCCAGCAGTTGGACCCTCAACACTGAAGCTTTCTTT. Translation: CASSWTLNTEAFF.

This clonotype was observed many times. The chain is built from TRBV4-3 and TRBJ2-3; 12 bases align to TRBD2. The CDR3 has 16 amino acids. Germline-derived CDR1 and CDR2 are LGHNA and YSLEER. J gave up 4 bases and V 1 base, and 3 bases lay outside the gene matches. The CDR3 DNA is TGCGCCAGCAGCCAAGCTAGCGGGGGGGGCGCAGATACGCAGTATTTT. This sequence encodes CASSQASGGGADTQYF.

The V call is TRBV4-2, the J call TRBJ2-7; D is uncertain. V lost 2 bases and J lost 1, with 12 bases in between. The CDR3 length is 15 residues. CDR1 LGHNA and CDR2 YNFKEQ come from the germline V gene. The chain's CDR3 is CASSQRAATSYEQYF. The CDR3 bases are TGTGCCAGCAGCCAAAGGGCAGCTACTTCCTACGAGCAGTACTTC.

This clonotype was detected many times. The chain uses TRBV12-3 or TRBV12-4 and TRBJ1-5, with 10 positions matching TRBD1. The V and J ends lost 5 bases and 5 bases, in that order; junction bases with no gene match: 6. The length of the CDR3 is 15 residues. The CDR3 DNA follows: TGTGCCAGCAGTCCATTAGGACAGGGGGATCAGCCCCAGCATTTT. Protein product: CASSPLGQGDQPQHF.

This clonotype was seen at least ten times. The V and J genes are TRBV7-2 and TRBJ1-1; D gene unclear. CDR1 and CDR2 (germline): SGHTA, FQGNSA. The V end lost 5 bases, the J end lost 0 bases, and 7 bases lay between the germline ends. The CDR3 is 13 amino acids. This CDR3 reads CASSVRLNTEAFF. DNA of the CDR3: TGTGCCAGCAGCGTAAGACTGAACACTGAAGCTTTCTTT. Looking up the rest from reference TRBV7-2 and TRBJ1-1 gives the full variable domain: GAGVSQSPSNKVTEKGKDVELRCDPISGHTALYWYRQSLGQGLEFLIYFQGNSAPDKSGLPSDRFSAERTGGSVSTLTIQRTQQEDSAVYLCASSVRLNTEAFFGQGTRLTVV.

CDR3 coding DNA: TGTGCCAGCAGCTTAGGACGATCCACGGCCCAGTACTTC. Its protein is CASSLGRSTAQYF. The V and J genes are TRBV13 and TRBJ2-5, with D unresolved. There are 13 residues in the CDR3. Trimming took 0 bases from V and 9 from J, leaving 11 bases between them. Looked up from germline, CDR1 is PRHDT and CDR2 is FYEKMQ (reference sequence).

This clonotype has just a few counts. This chain connects TRBV18 to TRBJ1-2, with D tentatively TRBD1 (6 bases). CDR3 length equals 18 residues. In germline, CDR1 is KGHSH, CDR2 LQKENI. Trimming took 3 bases from V and 0 from J, leaving 20 bases between them. The CDR3 here is CASSPRSSRSGANYGYTF. The CDR3 nucleotides are TGTGCCAGCTCACCGCGGAGCAGCCGATCAGGGGCTAACTATGGCTACACCTTC.

The table lists this clonotype with many counts. The rearrangement joins TRBV20-1 to TRBJ1-1; no reliable D call. Trimming removed 0 bases at V and 7 bases at J, with 21 bases between. The CDR3 covers 16 residues. Germline V lookup: CDR1 DFQATT, CDR2 SNEGSKA (reference sequence). DNA for the CDR3: TGCAGTGCTAGAGATCAGGCAAACCTCGCCGTATTTGAAGCTTTCTTT. Protein: CSARDQANLAVFEAFF.

About this clonotype itself: This may arise from a read error, as a much more abundant clone is one base away. The V and J genes are TRBV18 and TRBJ1-1; D not certain. The CDR3 runs to 14 residues. V was pared by 6 bases and J by 4 bases, with 15 bases between. Germline V CDR1 and CDR2: KGHSH, LQKENI. DNA for the CDR3: TGTGCCAGCTCCCAAACGGACCGTGGCACTGAAGCTTTCTTT. This sequence encodes CASSQTDRGTEAFF. The variable domain in full, with the rest retrieved from reference TRBV18 and TRBJ1-1, is NAGVMQNPRHLVRRRGQEARLRCSPMKGHSHVYWYRQLPEEGLKFMVYLQKENIIDESGMPKERFSAEFPKEGPSILRIQQVVRGDSAAYFCASSQTDRGTEAFFGQGTRLTVV.

This clonotype was found many times. This chain joins TRBV12-3 or TRBV12-4 and TRBJ2-6; D unresolved. Deletions cut 6 bases from V and 2 bases from J, with 2 bases between. The CDR3 sequence is 12 residues long. The CDR3 DNA reads as TGTGCCAGCAGCCCTGGGGCCAACGTCCTGACTTTC. It translates to CASSPGANVLTF.

As for this clonotype: A clone one base away is much larger, so this may be a read error. The chain is built from TRBV6-2 or TRBV6-3 and TRBJ1-1, with D possibly being TRBD1 (6 bases). Germline V lookup: CDR1 MNHEY, CDR2 SVGEGT. This CDR3 is 13 amino acids long. Trimming pared 6 bases from V and 5 bases from J, leaving 13 bases between. In nucleotides, the CDR3 is TGTGCCAGCAGCTCCGGGGGGACAACTGAAGCTTTCTTT. It is translated as CASSSGGTTEAFF.

This clonotype came up many times. V and J are TRBV7-8 and TRBJ1-1, with D uncertain. The CDR3 totals 12 residues. Trimming left V 5 bases short and J 4 bases short, with 8 bases between. Germline V gene sequence: CDR1 SGHVS, CDR2 FQNEAQ. The CDR3 is CASSTFPTEAFF. The CDR3 nucleotides are TGTGCCAGCAGCACCTTTCCCACTGAAGCTTTCTTT. The entire variable domain, with the rest obtained from reference TRBV7-8 and TRBJ1-1, is as follows: GAGVSQSPRYKVAKRGQDVALRCDPISGHVSLFWYQQALGQGPEFLTYFQNEAQLDKSGLPSDRFFAERPEGSVSTLKIQRTQQEDSAVYLCASSTFPTEAFFGQGTRLTVV.

This clonotype was found a few times. The CDR3 sequence is CASSHSPELSWWQYF. As DNA, the CDR3 is TGTGCCAGCAGCCACTCCCCGGAACTAAGTTGGTGGCAGTACTTC. This chain links TRBV3-1 with TRBJ2-7; D unclear. Germline CDR1 is LGHDT and CDR2 is YNNKEL (reference sequence). The CDR3 runs to 15 residues. V was pared by 3 bases and J by 9 bases, with 21 bases between.

This clonotype was counted ten times or more. V usage is TRBV30 and J usage is TRBJ2-6, with D tentatively TRBD1 (5 bases). The germline V gene has CDR1 GTSNPN and CDR2 SVGIG (reference sequence). V was clipped by 3 bases and J by 5 bases, with 17 bases between them. The CDR3 spans 16 residues. The CDR3 sequence is CAWSPTRVGRANVLTF. CDR3 DNA sequence: TGTGCCTGGAGCCCCACCAGGGTCGGTAGGGCCAACGTCCTGACTTTC.

The rearrangement links TRBV5-1 to TRBJ2-1; TRBD2 aligns across 7 bases. Germline V CDR1 and CDR2: SGHRS, YFSETQ. CDR3 size: 14 residues. The J segment lost 8 bases and the V segment lost 0 bases, leaving 5 bases of the junction unmatched. The CDR3 bases are TGCGCCAGCAGCTTGGGAGGGAGGGTAGATGAGCAGTTCTTC. Protein sequence: CASSLGGRVDEQFF.

This clonotype was seen at least ten times. V and J are TRBV10-3 and TRBJ2-7; TRBD1 might be the D (7 bases). V was clipped by 3 bases and J by 4 bases, with 16 bases between them. This CDR3 spans 15 amino acids. In germline, CDR1 is ENHRY, CDR2 SYGVKD. CDR3 sequence: CAISEEAGGNYEQYF. The DNA for the CDR3 is TGTGCCATCAGTGAAGAGGCAGGGGGGAATTACGAGCAGTACTTC.

The sample holds many counts of this clonotype. The rearrangement joins TRBV7-9 to TRBJ2-3; 7 bases are shared with TRBD2. This CDR3 has 16 amino acids. Germline lookup yields CDR1 SEHNR and CDR2 FQNEAQ (reference sequence). The trim removed 1 base at V and 4 bases at J, leaving 8 bases unmatched. The CDR3 sequence is CASSLGRLAEADTQYF. In DNA form, the CDR3 reads TGTGCCAGCAGCTTAGGACGACTAGCTGAGGCAGATACGCAGTATTTT.

The rearrangement links TRBV29-1 to TRBJ1-1, with TRBD1 as a possible D gene (6 bases). Germline assignment: CDR1 SQVTM and CDR2 ANQGSEA. The V end lost 6 bases, the J end lost 3 bases, and 14 bases lay between the germline ends. The length of the CDR3 is 13 residues. The CDR3 loop reads CSVGGAGYTEAFF. CDR3 sequence (DNA): TGCAGCGTCGGGGGGGCAGGCTACACTGAAGCTTTCTTT.